A single sample gave rise to the 11 T cell receptor beta chains below, sequenced in a study of response to subunit inactivated influenza vaccine. TCRdb ran MiXCR on the RT-PCR reads and lists one entry per CDR3 protein. Here the sample spans about 570,000 distinct CDR3 sequences, about 11% being singletons. These same records also appear under a second study, on T cells expressing NK-cell markers. That investigation notes: The authors generated TCR beta cDNA through 5'RACE template switching with UMIs.

The sample consisted of PBMCs from blood, taken on the day of vaccination. These receptors were obtained from a middle-aged man who received an inactivated influenza vaccine.

In the case of this clonotype: A much more abundant neighbour one base away suggests this may be a read error. DNA of the CDR3: TGTGCCAGCAGCCAAGCGGCTAGCGACTCAGATACGCAGTATTTT. This sequence encodes CASSQAASDSDTQYF. The chain is built from TRBV3-1 and TRBJ2-3, with D possibly matching TRBD2 (6 bases). The CDR3 is 15 residues long. Between the trimmed V and J ends, which lost 1 base and 4 bases, there was a span of 12 bases. Per germline, CDR1 LGHDT and CDR2 YNNKEL (reference sequence).

This clonotype was observed a few times. V is TRBV27 and J is TRBJ2-7; D is possibly TRBD2 (6 bases). The CDR3 runs to 14 residues. V was pared by 3 bases and J by 6 bases, with 15 bases between. Germline loops: CDR1 MNHEY, CDR2 SMNVEV (reference sequence). The CDR3 loop reads CASSFEGRWSEQYF. CDR3 coding DNA: TGTGCCAGCAGTTTTGAGGGGAGGTGGTCCGAGCAGTACTTC.

This clonotype was seen more than once but under ten times. The rearrangement links TRBV5-1 to TRBJ2-1, with D perhaps given as TRBD1 or TRBD2 (5 bases each). This CDR3 is 15 amino acids long. From germline, CDR1 is SGHRS and CDR2 YFSETQ. Trimming cost V 5 bases and J 0 bases, with 12 bases left between them. CDR3 coding DNA: TGCGCCAGCAGAACGGGGCTACCCTCCTACAATGAGCAGTTCTTC. It codes for CASRTGLPSYNEQFF.

This clonotype was observed a handful of times. The chain has TRBV14 and TRBJ2-7; D not resolved. The CDR3 sequence is 15 residues long. Trimming removed 5 bases at V and 3 bases at J, with 17 bases between. Per germline, CDR1 SGHDN and CDR2 FVKESK. This chain's CDR3 is CASSALGSPDYEQYF. CDR3 nucleotides: TGTGCCAGCAGCGCCCTGGGGTCGCCAGACTACGAGCAGTACTTC. Full variable domain (missing parts from reference TRBV14 and TRBJ2-7): EAGVTQFPSHSVIEKGQTVTLRCDPISGHDNLYWYRRVMGKEIKFLLHFVKESKQDESGMPNNRFLAERTGGTYSTLKVQPAELEDSGVYFCASSALGSPDYEQYFGPGTRLTVT.

The chain links TRBV20-1 to TRBJ2-1, with TRBD2 matching 8 bases. This CDR3 spans 11 amino acids. The germline V gene encodes CDR1 DFQATT and CDR2 SNEGSKA (reference sequence). The CDR3 loop reads CSPGTSNEQFF. The CDR3 nucleotides read TGCAGCCCCGGGACTAGCAATGAGCAGTTCTTC.

This clonotype was seen a few times. V usage is TRBV9 and J usage is TRBJ2-1; 9 bases line up with TRBD2. Trimming removed 3 bases from V and 4 bases from J; junction bases left unmatched: 5. The germline V gene encodes CDR1 SGDLS and CDR2 YYNGEE. The CDR3 length is 15 residues. CDR3 sequence (DNA): TGTGCCAGCAGCGCAGCGGGAGGAAATTACAATGAGCAGTTCTTC. Residues: CASSAAGGNYNEQFF.

This clonotype was observed a few times. The chain uses TRBV15 and TRBJ1-5; 9 bases align to TRBD1. CDR1 is LNHNV, CDR2 YYDKDF, per germline (reference sequence). The V segment lost 5 bases and the J segment 7 bases; nucleotides outside the gene matches: 6. The CDR3 is 14 residues long. The DNA of the CDR3 is TGTGCCACCAGCGGGACAGGGAGCCGGCAGCCCCAGCATTTT. The encoded protein is CATSGTGSRQPQHF.

This clonotype was seen a few times. The V call is TRBV10-3, the J call TRBJ2-7, with D possibly being TRBD1 (6 bases). Trimming cost V 4 bases and J 6 bases, with 13 bases left between them. Looked up from germline, CDR1 is ENHRY and CDR2 is SYGVKD. The CDR3 contains 13 residues. CDR3 in DNA: TGTGCCATCAGTGGACAGGTCGAAGGCGAGCAGTACTTC. It is translated as CAISGQVEGEQYF.

This clonotype has only a few counts. The gene calls are TRBV12-3 or TRBV12-4 and TRBJ1-1, with D maybe TRBD1 (6 bases). The CDR3 is 13 residues long. V was pared by 4 bases and J by 5 bases, with 11 bases between. CDR3 in amino acids: CASSSGHRTEAFF. The CDR3 coding sequence is TGTGCCAGCAGTTCGGGACATAGGACTGAAGCTTTCTTT.

This clonotype was seen at least ten times. The chain is built from TRBV4-2 and TRBJ2-5, with 7 bases fitting TRBD2. The germline gives CDR1 LGHNA, CDR2 YNFKEQ. This CDR3 contains 15 residues. Trimming cost V 3 bases and J 4 bases; bases outside gene matches: 8. The CDR3 sequence: CASSQGPSGLETQYF. For the CDR3, the DNA is TGTGCCAGCAGCCAGGGCCCTAGCGGTTTAGAGACCCAGTACTTC.

On this clonotype itself: The junction differs from germline at one of its ends, possibly a read error. The chain links TRBV7-7 to TRBJ2-4; TRBD1 is a possible D gene (5 bases). The germline gives CDR1 SSHAT, CDR2 FNYEAQ (reference sequence). This CDR3 has 17 amino acids. Here the CDR3 DNA reads TGTGCTAGCAGCTTAGAAGACAGCAAGAACCTCGAAAACATTCAGTACTTC. It specifies CASSLEDSKNLENIQYF.